This T cell receptor (beta chain) was sequenced for a study of lymphopenia after photon versus proton radiotherapy. Turning to this clone: The antigen remains undetermined.

This CDR3 region has 13 residues. V gave up 1 base and J gave up 9 bases, with 10 bases separating them. Looked up from germline, CDR1 is MGHRA and CDR2 is YSYEKL. Overall study findings and caveats: Oligoclonal CD8+ Temra expansion after nadir drove photon patients' diversity drop. Post-nadir TCR diversity decline inversely tracked overall survival among those who died.

Sequencing used immunoSEQ multiplex PCR; TCRdb keeps in-frame clones, though not all of them. The sample holds roughly 35,000 clones, roughly 84% seen once. The receptor was derived from a man aged 45-65 years with gastric cancer. The chain employs TRBV4-1 and TRBJ2-4, with a possible D match to TRBD2 (5 bases). Material: peripheral blood, obtained from a patient treated with photon-based radiotherapy. DNA for the CDR3: TGCGCCAGCAGCCAAGTTGAGGGAACCATTCAGTACTTC. It translates to CASSQVEGTIQYF.